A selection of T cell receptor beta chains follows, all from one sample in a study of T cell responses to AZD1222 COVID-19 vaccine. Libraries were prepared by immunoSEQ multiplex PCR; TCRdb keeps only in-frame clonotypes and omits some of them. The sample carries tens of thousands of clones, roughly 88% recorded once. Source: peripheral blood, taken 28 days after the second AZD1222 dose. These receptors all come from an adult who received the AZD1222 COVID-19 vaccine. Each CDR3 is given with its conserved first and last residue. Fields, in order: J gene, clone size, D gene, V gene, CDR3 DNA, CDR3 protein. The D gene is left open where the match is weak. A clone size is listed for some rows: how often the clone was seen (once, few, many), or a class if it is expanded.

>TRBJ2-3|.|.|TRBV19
TGTGCCAGTAGTATAATGGGGGATCCAGATACGCAGTATTTT
CASSIMGDPDTQYF
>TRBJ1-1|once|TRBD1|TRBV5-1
TGCGCCAGCAGCTTGTTGGGACAGGGGGAGGGCACTGAAGCTTTCTTT
CASSLLGQGEGTEAFF
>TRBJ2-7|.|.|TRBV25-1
TGTGCCAGCCGGGACAAGCCCTACGAGCAGTACTTC
CASRDKPYEQYF
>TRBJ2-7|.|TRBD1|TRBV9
TGTGCCAGCAGCGCAACCGGGACAGACCCCTACGAGCAGTACTTC
CASSATGTDPYEQYF
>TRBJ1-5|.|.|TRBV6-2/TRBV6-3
TGTGCCAGCAGTTACTCCTCAGGTGGTAGCAATCAGCCCCAGCATTTT
CASSYSSGGSNQPQHF
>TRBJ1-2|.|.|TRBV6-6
TGTGCCAGCAGCATTCCCGGGGTTAAGAATGGCTACACCTTC
CASSIPGVKNGYTF
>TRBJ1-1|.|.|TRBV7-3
TGTGCCAGCAGCTCCGGACCCAACACTGAAGCTTTCTTT
CASSSGPNTEAFF
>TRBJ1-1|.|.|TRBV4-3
TGCGCCAGCAGCCATCACGTCGGGGACGAAGCTTTCTTT
CASSHHVGDEAFF
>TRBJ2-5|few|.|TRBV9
TGTGCCAGCAGCGTAGGTGGGACCACAGTGGGAGAGACCCAGTACTTC
CASSVGGTTVGETQYF
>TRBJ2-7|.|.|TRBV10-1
TGCGCCAGCAGTTGGGCAGTAGTTCGGCTGGACGAGCAGTACTTC
CASSWAVVRLDEQYF